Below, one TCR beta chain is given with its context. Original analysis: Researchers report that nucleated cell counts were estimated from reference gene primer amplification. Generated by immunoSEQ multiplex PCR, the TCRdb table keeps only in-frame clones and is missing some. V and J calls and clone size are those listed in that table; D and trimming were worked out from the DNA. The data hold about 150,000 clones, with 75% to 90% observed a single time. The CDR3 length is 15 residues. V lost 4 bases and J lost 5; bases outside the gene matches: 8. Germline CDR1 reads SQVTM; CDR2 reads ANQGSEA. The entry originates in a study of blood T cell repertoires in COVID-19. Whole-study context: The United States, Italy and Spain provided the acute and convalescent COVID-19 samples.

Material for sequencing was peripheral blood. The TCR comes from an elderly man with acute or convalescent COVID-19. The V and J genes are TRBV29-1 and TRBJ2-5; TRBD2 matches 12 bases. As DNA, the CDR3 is TGCAGCGTTGGTAGGACTAGCGGGATGGGGGAGACCCAGTACTTC. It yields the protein CSVGRTSGMGETQYF.